The 5 T cell receptor beta chains below come from one sample, sequenced in a study of blood T cell repertoires in COVID-19. The method was immunoSEQ multiplex PCR; TCRdb's version includes in-frame clones alone and lacks a portion of them. The sample has some 260,000 clones; about 90% are singletons. The sequenced material came from peripheral blood. These receptors originate from a man aged 80 or over with acute or convalescent COVID-19.

The chain employs TRBV5-5 and TRBJ2-2, with TRBD1 identical over 8 bases. The V and J ends lost 4 bases and 7 bases, in that order; junction bases with no gene match: 6. The CDR3 consists of 14 residues. The V gene's germline CDR1 is SGHKS and CDR2 YYEKEE (reference sequence). The CDR3 DNA reads as TGTGCCAGCAGCAAGGACAGGGTCGACGGGGAGCTGTTTTTT. Its translation: CASSKDRVDGELFF. Complete variable domain (other parts from reference TRBV5-5 and TRBJ2-2): DAGVTQSPTHLIKTRGQQVTLRCSPISGHKSVSWYQQVLGQGPQFIFQYYEKEERGRGNFPDRFSARQFPNYSSELNVNALLLGDSALYLCASSKDRVDGELFFGEGSRLTVL.

This clone was seen only a few times. J is TRBJ1-5 and V is TRBV3-1 (or the pseudogene TRBV3-2); no firm D call. CDR3 length equals 13 residues. Trimming took off 0 bases at V and 6 bases at J, with 6 bases between the two ends. Germline assignment: CDR1 LGHDT and CDR2 YNNKEL (reference sequence). The CDR3 DNA is TGTGCCAGCAGCCAAGATTCGAGTCAGCCCCAGCATTTT. Protein product: CASSQDSSQPQHF.

The chain uses TRBV7-2 and TRBJ2-7; TRBD1 might be the D (5 bases). Trimming took 4 bases from V and 3 from J, leaving 19 bases between them. The germline V gene has CDR1 SGHTA and CDR2 FQGNSA. This CDR3 is built from 16 residues. This CDR3 reads CASSSLNRFPFYEQYF. CDR3 nucleotide sequence: TGTGCCAGCAGCTCCCTCAACAGGTTTCCCTTCTACGAGCAGTACTTC.

The CDR3 DNA reads TGTGCCAGCAGCTTAGCACTAGCGGGAGAGACCCAGTACTTC. This sequence encodes CASSLALAGETQYF. The genes are TRBV7-9 and TRBJ2-5; 9 nucleotides agree with TRBD2. This CDR3 has 14 amino acids. The V gene's germline CDR1 is SEHNR and CDR2 FQNEAQ (reference sequence). V trimming: 0 bases; J trimming: 4 bases; junction bases outside the gene matches: 0. Supplemented by reference TRBV7-9 and TRBJ2-5, the full variable domain reads DTGVSQNPRHKITKRGQNVTFRCDPISEHNRLYWYRQTLGQGPEFLTYFQNEAQLEKSRLLSDRFSAERPKGSFSTLEIQRTEQGDSAMYLCASSLALAGETQYFGPGTRLLVL.

The genes are TRBV19 and TRBJ1-1; D unclear. Germline loops: CDR1 LNHDA, CDR2 SQIVND (reference sequence). V gave up 7 bases and J gave up 0 bases, with 12 bases separating them. This CDR3 comprises 14 residues. The CDR3: CASTSPGMNTEAFF. In DNA form, the CDR3 reads TGTGCCAGTACGTCACCGGGGATGAACACTGAAGCTTTCTTT.